This paragraph reports one TCR beta chain. Trimming removed 6 bases from V and 5 bases from J; junction bases left unmatched: 8. This CDR3 region has 14 residues. Per the germline V gene, CDR1 is LNHDA and CDR2 is SQIVND (reference sequence). The sample comes from a study of shared clonotypes between healthy human individuals. Repertoires were generated with immunoSEQ multiplex PCR, while TCRdb's copy carries only in-frame clones and drops some. The sample yields fewer than 2.5 million clones, approximately 93% seen once. The receptor was derived from a young man in good health. Some clones in this sample may be carry-over from other donors' samples. The chain links TRBV19 to TRBJ2-3, with 7 bases identical to TRBD1. What was sequenced was naive CD4+ T cells from PBMCs. Subset reported: CD45RA+ positively selected. CDR3 residues: CASRRGGTGDTQYF. The CDR3 DNA sequence: TGTGCCAGTAGGAGAGGGGGCACAGGAGATACGCAGTATTTT.